This T cell receptor (beta chain) derives from a study of low-dose radiotherapy and immunotherapy resistance in tumors. In the study overall: Members of Cohort 2 were treated with 1 Gy per fraction every two weeks; their total was 13 Gy over 26 weeks. Cyclophosphamide infusions of 200 mg/m2 came every two weeks, one day before radiation-immunotherapy.

The ends were cut back, 7 bases at V and 1 base at J, with 16 bases in the middle. Germline values: CDR1 SGHAT, CDR2 FQNNGV. CDR3 size: 15 residues. Alpha- and beta-chain coverage of first-strand cDNA came from TRAV- and TRBV-specific primers. The authors amplified TCRs for about 20 PCR cycles with a constant-region primer and a V-primer adapter. TCRdb re-analysed the reads in MiXCR, keeping a single row per CDR3 protein. In the table there are under 20,000 distinct CDR3 sequences, around two thirds of which are singletons. Ipilimumab, nivolumab, aspirin, low-dose cyclophosphamide and low-dose radiotherapy were administered to donors.

This receptor was obtained from a human donor with advanced metastatic prostate, ovarian, gallbladder or colorectal cancer (not recorded which). This table probably holds off-target reads from a library built for another chain. The chain uses TRBV11-2 and TRBJ1-1; D is unresolved. As DNA, the CDR3 is TGTGCCAGCACCCGCTTCTTGGCAGGGAACACTGAAGCTTTCTTT. Translation: CASTRFLAGNTEAFF.